This T cell receptor (beta chain) was obtained from a study of T cell changes during pregnancy in multiple sclerosis. The germline V gene has CDR1 SQVTM and CDR2 ANQGSEA. V lost 4 bases and J lost 0, with 10 bases in between. The CDR3 totals 13 residues. TCRdb's table, derived via immunoSEQ multiplex PCR, lists solely in-frame clones and lacks some. The sample consists of roughly 76,000 clones, around 90% of them appearing once. The V gene is TRBV29-1, the J gene TRBJ2-7; the D gene is possibly TRBD1 (5 bases). This TCR was recovered from a female donor with multiple sclerosis, enrolled in a pregnancy study. The source was CD4+ T cells from peripheral blood mononuclear cells, collected after pregnancy. CDR3 sequence: CSVGARASYEQYF. CDR3 DNA: TGCAGCGTTGGGGCCAGGGCCTCCTACGAGCAGTACTTC.